These 28 T cell receptor beta chains were all obtained from the same sample, sequenced in a study of cytomegalovirus exposure and HLA in healthy donors. Use of 60 Vbeta and 13 Jbeta primers characterized the PCR. The method was immunoSEQ multiplex PCR; TCRdb's version includes in-frame clones alone and lacks a portion of them. The table includes 150,000 to 200,000 clones, about three quarters detected once. The sequenced sample consisted of PBMCs. The receptors come from a female donor in good health and CMV-seronegative.

The rearrangement uses TRBV7-9 and TRBJ1-1; D is perhaps TRBD1 (5 bases). The CDR3 is 16 amino acids. Trimming took off 2 bases at V and 0 bases at J, with 13 bases between the two ends. CDR1 and CDR2 (germline): SEHNR, FQNEAQ (reference sequence). The CDR3 DNA reads as TGTGCCAGCAGCTTATCAGGGTCCGTGTTGAACACTGAAGCTTTCTTT. It is translated as CASSLSGSVLNTEAFF. The whole variable domain, filled in from reference TRBV7-9 and TRBJ1-1, reads DTGVSQNPRHKITKRGQNVTFRCDPISEHNRLYWYRQTLGQGPEFLTYFQNEAQLEKSRLLSDRFSAERPKGSFSTLEIQRTEQGDSAMYLCASSLSGSVLNTEAFFGQGTRLTVV.

The V and J genes are TRBV7-2 and TRBJ2-3, with a weak D call TRBD2 (6 bases). Trimming removed 7 bases from V and 6 bases from J, with 20 bases in between. The CDR3 sequence is 15 residues long. CDR1 and CDR2 (germline): SGHTA, FQGNSA. Here the CDR3 DNA reads TGTGCCAGCAAATGGCGGGGATCCCCGGGGGATACGCAGTATTTT. Translation gives CASKWRGSPGDTQYF.

The V call is TRBV28, the J call TRBJ1-6; D perhaps matches TRBD1 (6 bases). Germline CDR1 MDHEN, CDR2 SYDVKM. The V end was cut by 7 bases, the J end by 4 bases, with 11 bases between. CDR3 length: 14 amino acids. The CDR3 DNA sequence: TGTGCCAGCATCTACAGGGCATATAATTCACCCCTCCACTTT. It is translated as CASIYRAYNSPLHF.

The chain has TRBV7-9 and TRBJ1-5, with TRBD1 matching 7 bases. With 2 bases clipped from V and 6 bases from J, the junction kept 1 base outside the gene matches. CDR3 length: 13 residues. The V gene's germline CDR1 is SEHNR and CDR2 FQNEAQ (reference sequence). This CDR3 is CASSLTGVQPQHF. CDR3 nucleotide sequence: TGTGCCAGCAGCTTAACAGGGGTTCAGCCCCAGCATTTT.

CDR3 protein: CASSYVGGNEQFF. CDR3 coding DNA: TGTGCCAGCAGTTATGTGGGCGGGAATGAGCAGTTCTTC. This rearrangement joins TRBV6-6 to TRBJ2-1; perhaps TRBD2 as D (5 bases). V was trimmed by 3 bases and J by 7 bases, leaving 10 bases between them. CDR3 length equals 13 residues. Per germline, CDR1 MNHNY and CDR2 SVGAGI (reference sequence).

The chain recombines TRBV27 with TRBJ1-2; 10 bases fit TRBD1. V shed 6 bases, J shed 7 bases, and the junction held 8 bases outside the gene matches. The length of the CDR3 is 14 residues. Germline assignment: CDR1 MNHEY and CDR2 SMNVEV (reference sequence). The CDR3 spells CASSSDRGIFGYTF. For the CDR3, the DNA is TGTGCCAGCAGCTCGGACAGGGGGATTTTTGGCTACACCTTC.

The chain uses TRBV6-1 and TRBJ1-3; TRBD1 aligns across 7 bases. The CDR3 covers 14 residues. The germline V gene has CDR1 MNHNS and CDR2 SASEGT. Trimming cost V 8 bases and J 0 bases; bases outside gene matches: 4. The CDR3, as DNA: TGTGCCAGCCTCCGGGACAGCTCTGGAAACACCATATATTTT. This codes for CASLRDSSGNTIYF.

V is TRBV6-6 and J is TRBJ2-7; 10 nucleotides match TRBD1. J gave up 2 bases and V 0 bases, and 4 bases lay outside the gene matches. The length of the CDR3 is 16 residues. CDR1 and CDR2 (germline): MNHNY, SVGAGI (reference sequence). This CDR3 is CASSYSDRGQTYEQYF. CDR3 DNA sequence: TGTGCCAGCAGTTACTCTGACAGGGGGCAAACCTACGAGCAGTACTTC.

The chain is built from TRBV7-2 and TRBJ2-1; TRBD2 aligns across 9 bases. Looked up from germline, CDR1 is SGHTA and CDR2 is FQGNSA. This CDR3 spans 13 amino acids. Germline trimming cut 10 bases from V and 9 bases from J; bases unmatched to any gene: 10. CDR3 loop: CATGAGGPGEQFF. As DNA, the CDR3 is TGTGCCACTGGCGCGGGGGGGCCCGGTGAGCAGTTCTTC.

The chain combines TRBV18 with TRBJ2-7; TRBD2 is a possible D gene (6 bases). Per the germline V gene, CDR1 is KGHSH and CDR2 is LQKENI. The CDR3 length is 14 residues. Trimming took off 5 bases at V and 3 bases at J, with 14 bases between the two ends. CDR3 sequence reads: CASSGAGLGYEQYF. Written as DNA, the CDR3 is TGTGCCAGCTCAGGGGCGGGACTCGGCTACGAGCAGTACTTC.

The rearrangement joins TRBV6-1 to TRBJ2-7; 7 bases fit TRBD2. J was trimmed by 2 bases and V by 4 bases; bases with no gene match: 8. This CDR3 has 15 residues. Per germline, CDR1 MNHNS and CDR2 SASEGT. The CDR3 is CASSVFAGEPYEQYF. The DNA of the CDR3 is TGTGCCAGCAGTGTTTTTGCGGGGGAACCCTACGAGCAGTACTTC.

The CDR3 nucleotides read TGTGCCACCGCCGACAGTCATAGCAATCAGCCCCAGCATTTT. Protein: CATADSHSNQPQHF. The genes are TRBV2 and TRBJ1-5; tentative D call: TRBD1 (5 bases). V dropped 10 bases and J dropped 0 bases, with 13 bases sitting between them. The germline gives CDR1 SNHLY, CDR2 FYNNEI. The CDR3 spans 14 residues.

This chain joins TRBV27 and TRBJ1-6, with D unresolved. V was pared by 3 bases and J by 10 bases, with 13 bases between. Germline-derived CDR1 and CDR2 are MNHEY and SMNVEV (reference sequence). The CDR3 totals 14 residues. The chain's CDR3 is CASSLERVSSPLHF. In DNA, the CDR3 is TGTGCCAGCAGTTTGGAGAGGGTTAGCTCACCCCTCCACTTT.

This chain joins TRBV5-1 and TRBJ2-5; 7 bases map to TRBD2. The CDR3 has 17 residues. J lost 3 bases, V lost 0 bases, and 11 bases had no gene match. Germline assignment: CDR1 SGHRS and CDR2 YFSETQ. CDR3 residues: CASSLAPASGVKETQYF. CDR3 coding DNA: TGCGCCAGCAGCTTGGCCCCGGCTAGCGGAGTTAAAGAGACCCAGTACTTC.

The rearrangement links TRBV5-6 to TRBJ2-2; the match to TRBD2 covers 10 bases. CDR3 size: 16 residues. J lost 5 bases, V lost 6 bases, and 10 bases had no gene match. Germline CDR1 SGHDT, CDR2 YYEEEE. The CDR3 DNA reads TGTGCCAGCACCGATCATAGCGGGAGGAGAACCGGGGAGCTGTTTTTT. This codes for CASTDHSGRRTGELFF.

The chain carries TRBV11-2 and TRBJ2-7, with TRBD2 identical over 8 bases. The CDR3 totals 15 residues. Germline V gene sequence: CDR1 SGHAT, CDR2 FQNNGV. With V trimmed by 4 bases and J by 0 bases, 5 bases remained unmatched. CDR3 sequence: CASSSLAGSSYEQYF. The CDR3 bases are TGTGCCAGCAGCTCATTAGCGGGGAGCTCCTACGAGCAGTACTTC.

The CDR3 sequence: CASPGLSSDEQFF. CDR3 nucleotide sequence: TGTGCCAGCCCAGGACTATCCTCCGATGAGCAGTTCTTC. This rearrangement joins TRBV11-1 to TRBJ2-1, with D perhaps TRBD2 (6 bases). CDR1 is SGHAT, CDR2 FQDESV, per germline (reference sequence). Trimming removed 8 bases at V and 8 bases at J, with 16 bases between. The CDR3 loop spans 13 amino acids.

This clone appeared a few times. The V and J genes are TRBV5-1 and TRBJ2-5; TRBD1 aligns across 7 bases. J gave up 2 bases and V 2 bases, and 6 bases lay outside the gene matches. Germline V lookup: CDR1 SGHRS, CDR2 YFSETQ. This CDR3 is 15 amino acids long. The CDR3 DNA sequence: TGCGCCAGCAGCTTCCGACAGGGCCCGCAAGAGACCCAGTACTTC. Protein product: CASSFRQGPQETQYF.

The J gene is TRBJ1-2, the V gene TRBV5-1, with TRBD1 matching 9 bases. The CDR3 consists of 15 residues. After removal of 4 bases from V and 1 base from J, the junction contained 5 bases not matched to a gene. In germline, CDR1 is SGHRS, CDR2 YFSETQ. DNA of the CDR3: TGCGCCAGCAGCGCTGGGACAGGGAGTAACTATGGCTACACCTTC. This gives the protein CASSAGTGSNYGYTF.

The chain uses TRBV5-8 and TRBJ1-5; possible D gene TRBD1, 6 bases. Trimming stripped 2 bases from V and 4 bases from J, with 13 bases between. This CDR3 comprises 15 residues. Looked up from germline, CDR1 is SGHTS and CDR2 is YDEGEE. The CDR3 sequence: CASSFPTGLNQPQHF. CDR3 in DNA: TGTGCCAGCAGCTTTCCGACAGGACTTAATCAGCCCCAGCATTTT.

The V call is TRBV7-9, the J call TRBJ2-1; 7 positions match TRBD2. Germline trimming cut 1 base from V and 4 bases from J; bases unmatched to any gene: 4. Germline lookup yields CDR1 SEHNR and CDR2 FQNEAQ (reference sequence). The CDR3 is 15 amino acids. CDR3: CASSLGASGYNEQFF. In DNA, the CDR3 is TGTGCCAGCAGCTTAGGGGCTAGCGGATACAATGAGCAGTTCTTC.

The chain joins TRBV9 to TRBJ1-2; 9 bases map to TRBD1. From germline, CDR1 is SGDLS and CDR2 YYNGEE. This CDR3 is 14 amino acids long. V lost 4 bases and J lost 2; bases outside the gene matches: 3. The DNA for the CDR3 is TGTGCCAGCAGCTCGGGACAGGGAAACTATGGCTACACCTTC. Translation gives CASSSGQGNYGYTF.

This sequence joins TRBV19 and TRBJ2-3, with D hard to call. Germline CDR1 LNHDA, CDR2 SQIVND (reference sequence). The V and J ends lost 3 bases and 11 bases respectively, with 12 bases between them. CDR3 length equals 12 residues. Written as DNA, the CDR3 is TGTGCCAGTAGTATCCCCCCTTACGGGCAGTATTTT. It codes for CASSIPPYGQYF.

The chain uses TRBV5-4 and TRBJ2-3, with 9 bases matching TRBD2. J was trimmed by 6 bases and V by 7 bases; bases with no gene match: 9. CDR3 length: 14 residues. Germline CDR1 reads SGHNT; CDR2 reads YYREEE (reference sequence). DNA of the CDR3: TGTGCCAGCCGGGTTAGCGGGGGAGGGGATACGCAGTATTTT. It is translated as CASRVSGGGDTQYF. Looking up the rest from reference TRBV5-4 and TRBJ2-3 gives the full variable domain: ETGVTQSPTHLIKTRGQQVTLRCSSQSGHNTVSWYQQALGQGPQFIFQYYREEENGRGNFPPRFSGLQFPNYSSELNVNALELDDSALYLCASRVSGGGDTQYFGPGTRLTVL.

V usage is TRBV29-1 and J usage is TRBJ2-3; 15 nucleotides align to TRBD2. The V gene end was trimmed by 8 bases and the J gene end by 1 base; junction bases not matched to a gene: 7. Germline CDR1 is SQVTM and CDR2 is ANQGSEA. The CDR3 length is 16 residues. The CDR3 DNA reads as TGCAGCTCCGCCGGGACTAGCGGGGGGCGCACAGATACGCAGTATTTT. Residues: CSSAGTSGGRTDTQYF.

V is TRBV28 and J is TRBJ1-2, with unresolved D. The V end was cut by 3 bases, the J end by 0 bases, with 8 bases between. This CDR3 is built from 14 residues. CDR1 is MDHEN, CDR2 SYDVKM, per germline. CDR3 loop: CASSLIAANYGYTF. CDR3 DNA: TGTGCCAGCAGTTTGATTGCAGCTAACTATGGCTACACCTTC.

The chain is built from TRBV13 and TRBJ2-4, with 8 bases matching TRBD1. Germline CDR1 reads PRHDT; CDR2 reads FYEKMQ (reference sequence). This CDR3 spans 15 amino acids. The J segment lost 9 bases and the V segment lost 0 bases, leaving 7 bases of the junction unmatched. The CDR3 spells CASSLGGQGDIIQYF. The CDR3 DNA sequence: TGTGCCAGCAGCTTAGGAGGACAGGGAGATATCATTCAGTACTTC.

This clone has only a few counts. The chain has TRBV11-1 and TRBJ2-7; TRBD2 matches 12 bases. CDR1 and CDR2 from the germline V gene are SGHAT and FQDESV (reference sequence). The CDR3 length is 17 residues. V trimming: 2 bases; J trimming: 4 bases; junction bases outside the gene matches: 9. CDR3 loop: CASSLTRRTSGDYEQYF. DNA of the CDR3: TGTGCCAGCAGCTTAACCCGTCGGACTAGCGGGGATTACGAGCAGTACTTC.